This TCR beta chain stems from a study of blood T cell repertoires in COVID-19. Background on the study: The study drew acute and convalescent COVID-19 samples from the United States, Italy and Spain. PBMCs, B-cell-depleted T cells, or T cells were the source of the cDNA or gDNA that made up the material.

This CDR3 spans 16 amino acids. Germline V gene lookup returns CDR1 MNHEY and CDR2 SVGEGT. Trimming took 2 bases from V and 7 from J; bases not matched to a gene: 11. This clone was recorded only once. How the authors handled the data: How many nucleated cells were present was estimated from reference gene primer amplification. The protocol was immunoSEQ multiplex PCR, while the TCRdb copy is restricted to in-frame clones and leaves out a portion. V and J calls and clone size are given by that table; D and trimming were obtained from the DNA. The table records 90,000 to 120,000 clones, approximately 92% of them present only once.

The TCR sequence derives from a man in his 70s with acute or convalescent COVID-19. The chain carries TRBV6-2 or TRBV6-3 and TRBJ2-1, with TRBD2 matching 7 bases. The sample was peripheral blood. The CDR3 DNA reads TGTGCCAGCAGTTACCCAAAGCGGGATGGAGGTAATGAGCAGTTCTTC. Translated, it gives CASSYPKRDGGNEQFF.